This T cell receptor beta chain originates from a study of blood T cell repertoires in COVID-19. Study-wide context: Sources were T cells, B-cell-depleted T cells, or PBMCs; the material itself was cDNA or gDNA.

TCRdb's copy holds only in-frame clones and misses some; the assay was immunoSEQ multiplex PCR. The table has 250,000 to 400,000 clones, about nine tenths seen once; the top ten hold 1.5% to 2%. This clone appeared a single time. Trimming cost V 2 bases and J 7 bases, with 15 bases left between them. The germline V gene has CDR1 MNHEY and CDR2 SVGEGT. CDR3 length: 16 amino acids. The clonotype originates from a woman aged 30 to 39 with COVID-19, enrolled during active disease. The chain combines TRBV6-2 or TRBV6-3 with TRBJ1-6; D perhaps matches TRBD1 (6 bases). Sequenced input: peripheral blood. CDR3 residues: CASSYALRTANSPLHF. The CDR3 DNA follows: TGTGCCAGCAGTTACGCGCTAAGGACAGCAAATTCACCCCTCCACTTT.